What follows is one TCR beta chain and its context. This sample is part of a study of blood T cell repertoires in COVID-19. Study information: Both acute and convalescent COVID-19 samples were obtained from the United States, Italy and Spain. PBMCs, B-cell-depleted T cells, or T cells provided the cDNA or gDNA that made up the material.

Seattle-derived patients entered the study during active infection and were followed longitudinally. The CDR3 runs to 12 residues. CDR1 is MGHRA, CDR2 YSYEKL, per germline. Trimming left V 1 base short and J 12 bases short, with 10 bases between. Sequencing used immunoSEQ multiplex PCR; TCRdb keeps in-frame clones, though not all of them. The sample lists 300,000 or so clones; roughly 90% were seen once. Sequenced: peripheral blood. This chain links TRBV4-1 with TRBJ2-1; D is undetermined. This TCR came from a woman in her twenties or thirties with COVID-19, enrolled during active disease. The CDR3 region is CASSQASIAQFF. The CDR3 region has the DNA TGCGCCAGCAGCCAAGCTTCGATAGCGCAGTTCTTC.